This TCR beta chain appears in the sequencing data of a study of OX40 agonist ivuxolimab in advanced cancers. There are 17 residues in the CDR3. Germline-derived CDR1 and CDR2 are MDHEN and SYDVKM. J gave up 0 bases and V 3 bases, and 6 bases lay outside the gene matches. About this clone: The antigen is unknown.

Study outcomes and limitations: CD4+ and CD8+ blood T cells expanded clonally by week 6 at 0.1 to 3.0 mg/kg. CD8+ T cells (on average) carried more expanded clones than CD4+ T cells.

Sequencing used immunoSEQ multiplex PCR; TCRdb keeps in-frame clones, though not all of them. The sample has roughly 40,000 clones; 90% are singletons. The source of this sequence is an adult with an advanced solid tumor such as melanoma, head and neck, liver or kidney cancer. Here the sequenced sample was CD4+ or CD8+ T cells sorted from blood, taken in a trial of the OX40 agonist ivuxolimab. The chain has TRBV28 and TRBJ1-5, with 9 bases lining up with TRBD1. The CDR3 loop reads CASSLIGTGYSNQPQHF. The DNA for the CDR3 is TGTGCCAGCAGTTTGATTGGGACAGGGTATAGCAATCAGCCCCAGCATTTT.